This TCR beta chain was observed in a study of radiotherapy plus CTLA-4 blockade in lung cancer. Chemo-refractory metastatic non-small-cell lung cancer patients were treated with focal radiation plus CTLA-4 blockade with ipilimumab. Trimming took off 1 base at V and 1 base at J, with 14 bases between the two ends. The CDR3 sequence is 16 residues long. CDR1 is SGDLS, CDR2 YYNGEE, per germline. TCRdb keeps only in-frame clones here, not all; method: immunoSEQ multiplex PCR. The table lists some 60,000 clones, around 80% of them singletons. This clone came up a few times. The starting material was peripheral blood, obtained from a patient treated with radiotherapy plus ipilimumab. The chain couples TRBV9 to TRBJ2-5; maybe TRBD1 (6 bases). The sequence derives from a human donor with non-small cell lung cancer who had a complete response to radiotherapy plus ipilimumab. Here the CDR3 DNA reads TGTGCCAGCAGCGTAACAGGGTCCCGAGGCCAAGAGACCCAGTACTTC. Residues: CASSVTGSRGQETQYF.